The 2 T cell receptor beta chains below come from one sample, sequenced in a study of T cells in Graves' hyperthyroidism and ophthalmopathy. TCR beta CDR3 regions were amplified from RNA transcripts. The study used the HTBI primer set for a first-round RT-PCR of the TCR CDR3. A single record per CDR3 protein comes from TCRdb applying MiXCR to the multiplex PCR reads. The sample includes hundreds of thousands of distinct CDR3 sequences, about an eighth seen only once; the top ten take almost 35%. Specimen: blood. Receptors were obtained from a woman between 40 and 50 years old with Graves' ophthalmopathy.

This clonotype came up many times. The chain carries TRBV20-1 and TRBJ2-4; TRBD1 agrees at 8 bases. Trimming removed 6 bases from V and 5 bases from J; junction bases left unmatched: 9. This CDR3 comprises 14 residues. From germline, CDR1 is DFQATT and CDR2 SNEGSKA (reference sequence). The CDR3 DNA reads TGCAGTGCCGTCCGGACAGGGACCCAAAACATTCAGTACTTC. Translated, it gives CSAVRTGTQNIQYF.

The sample holds many counts of this clonotype. The genes are TRBV24-1 and TRBJ1-5; the D is unclear. V was pared by 3 bases and J by 3 bases, with 8 bases between. CDR1 and CDR2 from the germline V gene are KGHDR and SFDVKD. This CDR3 contains 14 residues. CDR3 region: CATSDPGNNQPQHF. The CDR3 DNA is TGTGCCACCAGTGATCCCGGAAACAATCAGCCCCAGCATTTT.